The rows below give T cell receptor beta chains drawn from one sample of a study of T cell changes during pregnancy in multiple sclerosis. TCRdb's table, derived via immunoSEQ multiplex PCR, lists solely in-frame clones and lacks some. The repertoire holds roughly 90,000 clones, 85% to 95% seen once, with approximately 4.5% in the top ten. The input for sequencing was peripheral blood, taken in the first trimester of pregnancy. These receptors originate from a female donor with multiple sclerosis, enrolled in a pregnancy study. The CDR3 runs from the conserved cysteine through the conserved F or W. Clone size is given for some rows only: seen once, a few or many times, or a class if the clone is expanded.

TRBJ2-5 | . | TRBV5-4 | CASSLIPTGQETQYF
TRBJ2-7 | . | TRBV30 | CAWSGRGARWQYF
TRBJ2-2 | . | TRBV19 | CASSIPQNTGELFF
TRBJ1-6 | . | TRBV2 | CASSEGTGNSPLHF
TRBJ1-1 | . | TRBV5-1 | CASSPPETANTEAFF
TRBJ2-7 | . | TRBV9 | CASSAGLWGPGQYF
TRBJ1-4 | once | TRBV21-1 | CASSKGGTGNPATNEKLFF
TRBJ2-7 | . | TRBV18 | CASSPGQGRYEQYF
TRBJ2-3 | . | TRBV11-2 | CASSLGSGTDTQYF
TRBJ1-5 | . | TRBV5-1 | CASSLEGGIQPQHF
TRBJ1-2 | . | TRBV6-6 | CASSYSIQGPYGYTF
TRBJ2-1 | . | TRBV21-1 | CASSIRSESEQFF
TRBJ1-1 | . | TRBV2 | CASSVRRSQEDTEAFF
TRBJ2-7 | . | TRBV7-9 | CASSSTSGRAGRPAYEQYF
TRBJ2-5 | . | TRBV18 | CASSPLGGEETQYF
TRBJ2-7 | . | TRBV7-8 | CASSRTGRGEQYF
TRBJ2-3 | . | TRBV9 | CASSGSGEDTQYF
TRBJ2-1 | . | TRBV21-1 | CASSKAGTGVLYEQFF
TRBJ2-7 | once | TRBV7-9 | CASMPSGGALDEQYF
TRBJ1-5 | once | TRBV5-8 | CASPRGRTDNQPQHF
TRBJ2-7 | . | TRBV7-9 | CASSLDRDPYEQYF
TRBJ1-1 | . | TRBV5-5 | CASSLGVNTEAFF
TRBJ2-1 | . | TRBV5-1 | CASSLVAAGASVEQFF
TRBJ1-2 | . | TRBV27 | CASSSRLNYGYTF
TRBJ2-1 | . | TRBV18 | CASSASPGTGLSNEQFF
TRBJ1-2 | . | TRBV13 | CASSQFLTGTGNGYTF
TRBJ2-5 | . | TRBV18 | CASSPGTGETQYF
TRBJ2-7 | . | TRBV6-1 | CASRDRANYEQYF
TRBJ2-7 | . | TRBV5-1 | CASSRDDGGVSYEQYF
TRBJ1-3 | . | TRBV7-2 | CASSPDISGNTIYF
TRBJ1-2 | . | TRBV9 | CASSVAGVNYGYTF
TRBJ2-7 | . | TRBV27 | CASSLSGRGEGEQYF
TRBJ1-1 | . | TRBV6-6 | CASIHGENTEAFF
TRBJ1-2 | . | TRBV7-9 | CASSLEYLQNYGYTF
TRBJ1-1 | once | TRBV9 | CASSVTDSHTEAFF
TRBJ2-3 | . | TRBV6-1 | CASSETVSFTDTQYF
TRBJ1-4 | . | TRBV5-6 | CASSLGGGRLNREKLFF
TRBJ1-5 | . | TRBV4-1 | CASSLFPYQPQHF
TRBJ2-5 | . | TRBV13 | CASSLSGGRVETQYF
TRBJ1-2 | few | TRBV14 | CASSPGQLINYGYTF
TRBJ2-1 | . | TRBV13 | CASSQHGGATYNEQFF
TRBJ1-2 | . | TRBV20-1 | CSARVFLGVPF
TRBJ1-1 | . | TRBV7-6 | CASSLAGENTEAFF
TRBJ1-1 | . | TRBV5-1 | CASTAKFRGKDTEAFF
TRBJ2-5 | . | TRBV13 | CASSARGDQTQYF
TRBJ1-6 | . | TRBV6-5 | CASKNQGTVPSPLHF
TRBJ1-2 | . | TRBV30 | CAWSVLGGQGNYGYTF
TRBJ2-7 | . | TRBV7-9 | CASSLDAGATYEQYF
TRBJ1-1 | . | TRBV6-1 | CASSEWGTENTEAFF